This T cell receptor (beta chain) was sequenced for a study of cytomegalovirus exposure and HLA in healthy donors. Study information: A subsequent analysis stated that the 120 validation repertoires were run on the same platform as the approximately 660 first-cohort repertoires.

Germline CDR1 is SEHNR and CDR2 is FQNEAQ (reference sequence). J was trimmed by 0 bases and V by 5 bases; bases with no gene match: 12. The CDR3 spans 18 residues. Data came from immunoSEQ multiplex PCR; TCRdb stores just in-frame clones and leaves some out. The sample carries some 45,000 clones, approximately 90% recorded once. This chain connects TRBV7-9 to TRBJ1-4; 7 bases line up with TRBD1. Input material: PBMCs. This TCR was sampled from a man between 18 and 35 years old in good health and CMV-seronegative. CDR3 DNA: TGTGCCAGCAGCGAAAGACAGGGACCCACCGCAACTAATGAAAAACTGTTTTTT. Residues: CASSERQGPTATNEKLFF.